This T cell receptor beta chain derives from a study of T-cell memory formation after mild COVID-19. General study results and limits: Balance between CD4 and CD8 was seen in clones contracting day 15 to 85, and a CD4+ lean was seen in later expanders. The SARS-CoV-2 specificity of second-wave clones reaching peak at day 37 remained unverified.

TCRdb itself ran the 5' RACE reads through MiXCR, one entry per CDR3 protein. The profile shows around 440,000 distinct CDR3 sequences, roughly 18% of them singletons. Trimming removed 4 bases from V and 6 bases from J, with 15 bases in between. The CDR3 runs 15 residues. This clonotype was seen many times. Its antigen is undetermined. The sequenced sample consisted of PBMCs or a T cell subset sorted from them (not recorded which). The source of this sequence is an adult woman who had mild COVID-19 (a few samples of this study predate the infection). Cell type and time point are not known. The chain carries TRBV12-3 or TRBV12-4 and TRBJ2-2; possibly TRBD1 for D (5 bases). The CDR3: CASSWVSGYPGELFF. In DNA form, the CDR3 reads TGTGCCAGCAGTTGGGTATCAGGGTACCCCGGGGAGCTGTTTTTT.